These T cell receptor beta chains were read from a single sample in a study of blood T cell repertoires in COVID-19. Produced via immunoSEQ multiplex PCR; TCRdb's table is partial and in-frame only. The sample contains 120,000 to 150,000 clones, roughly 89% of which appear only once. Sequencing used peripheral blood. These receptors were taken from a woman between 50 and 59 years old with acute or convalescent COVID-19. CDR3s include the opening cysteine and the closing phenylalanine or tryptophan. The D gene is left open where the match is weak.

CAISERDRDAEAFF | TRBD1 | TRBV10-3
CASSAGGQGGRETQYF | TRBD1 | TRBV5-5
CASSRDTEAFF | . | TRBV6-5
CASSLTDIRYNEQFF | . | TRBV7-3
CASSPRLGVYTEAFF | . | TRBV9
CASSTRQANYGYTF | . | TRBV6-5
CASTLQGADTEAFF | TRBD1 | TRBV2
CASSLQGSEQFF | . | TRBV6-6
CATSDSSGVAGNTIYF | . | TRBV24-1
CASSRSRGTSGGASNEQFF | TRBD2 | TRBV4-1
CASSWDLKGASYEQYF | TRBD1 | TRBV7-9
CASSPGDAEAFF | . | TRBV9
CASSRNTEITEGNEKLFF | . | TRBV5-4
CASKGTGPTDTQYF | . | TRBV19
CASSLGQGFIGQFF | TRBD1 | TRBV5-1
CASSWERTQPQHF | . | TRBV5-6
CASRAGVTEAFF | . | TRBV27
CSASIYGGRAYEQYF | TRBD2 | TRBV20-1
CASSPPGTGLSGELFF | TRBD1 | TRBV18
CASSKGQGGDTIYF | TRBD1 | TRBV18
CASRAASDYGYTF | . | TRBV6-5
CATSDFRGTLTGELFF | . | TRBV24-1
CASSVAPLTGATEAFF | TRBD1 | TRBV9
CASSLVPYNEQFF | . | TRBV5-4
CASSDRLAGVEPDTQYF | TRBD2 | TRBV7-3
CASSLGRISYEQYF | . | TRBV7-8
CASSSWTTGNEQFF | . | TRBV27
CASSTPGLAGGLAKNIQYF | TRBD2 | TRBV4-2
CASSSNDRGGGSPLHF | TRBD1 | TRBV27
CASSATGGTGELFF | TRBD1 | TRBV19
CASSPSGQPYNEQFF | TRBD1 | TRBV5-4
CAISPGEGSQETQYF | . | TRBV10-3
CATSRDTGVGEQYF | TRBD1 | TRBV15
CATQRTGANYGYTF | TRBD1 | TRBV24-1
CASSLFSGFNEKLFF | . | TRBV7-8
CASSEDGVIHEQYF | . | TRBV10-1
CASSQDLGLAPNTGELFF | . | TRBV4-2
CAWSEVRAGYTF | . | TRBV30
CATSDSQRLGQYF | . | TRBV24-1
CASSLPGQGALLHF | TRBD1 | TRBV7-9
CASSRTEFNEKLFF | . | TRBV14
CASSYSGGPEAFF | . | TRBV6-5
CASTDRTGGHEQFF | TRBD1 | TRBV19
CASSIGAAASNYGYTF | . | TRBV19
CAWSLGDEQYF | . | TRBV30
CASSQGHNSGANVLTF | . | TRBV3-1/TRBV3-2
CASKVLQGSTEAFF | TRBD1 | TRBV5-1
CASSRDRVGEAFF | TRBD1 | TRBV5-1
CASSFTSRDRGLLGYGYTF | TRBD1 | TRBV7-9
CTWGQAVDDEQFF | . | TRBV29-1
CASERETYEQYF | TRBD2 | TRBV6-5
CASSLDRGNEKLFF | TRBD1 | TRBV3-1/TRBV3-2
CASSTRTSGRAWSEQFF | TRBD2 | TRBV9
CASSERRRNTEAFF | . | TRBV2
CASSPGTGGIMNTEAFF | TRBD1 | TRBV5-6